One and the same sample provided the 23 T cell receptor beta chains below, sequenced in a study of OX40 agonist ivuxolimab in advanced cancers. TCRdb's table, derived via immunoSEQ multiplex PCR, lists solely in-frame clones and lacks some. The sample lists 55,000 to 70,000 clones; 70% to 90% were seen once. Sequencing used CD4+ or CD8+ T cells sorted from blood, obtained in a trial of the OX40 agonist ivuxolimab. The receptors originated from an adult with an advanced solid tumor such as melanoma, head and neck, liver or kidney cancer.

The V and J genes are TRBV4-3 and TRBJ2-1; a weak D match, TRBD1 (5 bases). The V gene's germline CDR1 is LGHNA and CDR2 YSLEER. This CDR3 is 13 amino acids long. Trimming pared 6 bases from V and 4 bases from J, leaving 10 bases between. CDR3 DNA: TGCGCCAGCAGTGAAGGGGTTTACAATGAGCAGTTCTTC. Amino acids: CASSEGVYNEQFF.

There are a few counts of this clone. The rearrangement joins TRBV5-1 to TRBJ2-2; 7 nucleotides align to TRBD2. V was pared by 6 bases and J by 1 base, with 6 bases of the junction left unmatched. This CDR3 is built from 15 residues. The V gene's germline CDR1 is SGHRS and CDR2 YFSETQ. The CDR3 coding sequence is TGCGCCAGCAAATCTCTAGCGGAGAACACCGGGGAGCTGTTTTTT. It is translated as CASKSLAENTGELFF. Together with reference TRBV5-1 and TRBJ2-2, the CDR3 gives the full variable domain: KAGVTQTPRYLIKTRGQQVTLSCSPISGHRSVSWYQQTPGQGLQFLFEYFSETQRNKGNFPGRFSGRQFSNSRSEMNVSTLELGDSALYLCASKSLAENTGELFFGEGSRLTVL.

This sequence joins TRBV5-1 and TRBJ2-5; 12 bases line up with TRBD2. CDR1 and CDR2 (germline): SGHRS, YFSETQ. The CDR3 contains 15 residues. J was trimmed by 4 bases and V by 1 base; bases with no gene match: 2. CDR3 coding DNA: TGCGCCAGCAGCTTGCCTAGCGGGAGGGGAGAGACCCAGTACTTC. Translation gives CASSLPSGRGETQYF.

CDR3 nucleotides: TGTGCCAGCAAGACGGGGGAGTTCGAAGAGACCCAGTACTTC. Its protein is CASKTGEFEETQYF. The chain is built from TRBV9 and TRBJ2-5; D is possibly TRBD2 (6 bases). CDR3 length: 14 residues. V lost 6 bases and J 3 bases, leaving 15 bases between the germline ends. In germline, CDR1 is SGDLS, CDR2 YYNGEE.

V and J are TRBV4-3 and TRBJ2-7; possible D gene TRBD2, 5 bases. The V gene's germline CDR1 is LGHNA and CDR2 YSLEER. This CDR3 contains 14 residues. The germline V and J ends were trimmed by 6 bases and 2 bases, with 14 bases remaining between them. The DNA for the CDR3 is TGCGCCAGCAGTCCCGATGGACTTACCTACGAGCAGTACTTC. Protein product: CASSPDGLTYEQYF.

The chain carries TRBV7-2 and TRBJ2-5; D possibly uses TRBD1 or TRBD2 (6 bases each). The J call may be in error: the DNA end matches TRBJ2-7 better. CDR1 is SGHTA, CDR2 FQGNSA, per germline. The CDR3 spans 14 residues. Here the CDR3 reads CASSPGAGVNEQYF. The DNA of the CDR3 is TGTGCCAGCAGTCCGGGAGCAGGGGTGAACGAGCAGTACTTC.

This rearrangement joins TRBV28 to TRBJ2-3, with D uncertain. Trimming pared 6 bases from V and 6 bases from J, leaving 13 bases between. The germline V gene has CDR1 MDHEN and CDR2 SYDVKM. This CDR3 region has 13 residues. The CDR3 nucleotides are TGTGCCAGCAGGGGCGGAAATATGGATACGCAGTATTTT. Its translation is CASRGGNMDTQYF. Full variable domain (outside the CDR3, taken from reference TRBV28 and TRBJ2-3): DVKVTQSSRYLVKRTGEKVFLECVQDMDHENMFWYRQDPGLGLRLIYFSYDVKMKEKGDIPEGYSVSREKKERFSLILESASTNQTSMYLCASRGGNMDTQYFGPGTRLTVL.

This sequence joins TRBV4-3 and TRBJ2-7; tentatively, D is TRBD1 (6 bases). The CDR3 is 14 amino acids. Germline V gene data show CDR1 as LGHNA and CDR2 as YSLEER. V was cut by 0 bases and J by 7 bases, with 13 bases left in between. The CDR3 DNA is TGCGCCAGCAGCCAAGAGGAGTATCAGGGGGAGCAGTACTTC. Residues: CASSQEEYQGEQYF.

The chain combines TRBV6-6 with TRBJ1-1, with 8 bases fitting TRBD1. Looked up from germline, CDR1 is MNHNY and CDR2 is SVGAGI (reference sequence). Trimming cost V 5 bases and J 4 bases; bases outside gene matches: 6. This CDR3 is 14 amino acids long. CDR3 region: CASSDGQGITEAFF. The CDR3, as DNA: TGTGCCAGCAGTGACGGACAGGGAATCACTGAAGCTTTCTTT.

CDR3 in DNA: TGTGCCAGCAGTTCCGGGACAGGCCTCTTGAGGGAGCAGTACTTC. It encodes CASSSGTGLLREQYF. This chain connects TRBV28 to TRBJ2-7, with TRBD1 matching 8 bases. Germline CDR1 reads MDHEN; CDR2 reads SYDVKM. Trimming removed 4 bases from V and 7 bases from J; junction bases left unmatched: 12. This CDR3 contains 15 residues.

The rearrangement links TRBV11-2 to TRBJ1-1; D is uncertain. Trimming removed 1 base from V and 5 bases from J, with 8 bases in between. The CDR3 is made up of 13 amino acids. Looked up from germline, CDR1 is SGHAT and CDR2 is FQNNGV. CDR3 in DNA: TGTGCCAGCAGCTTAGTTGTTTATACTGAAGCTTTCTTT. This sequence encodes CASSLVVYTEAFF.

This clone was observed a single time. V usage is TRBV28 and J usage is TRBJ2-5; D unresolved. The CDR3 has 13 amino acids. Germline V gene sequence: CDR1 MDHEN, CDR2 SYDVKM. The germline V and J ends were trimmed by 7 bases and 2 bases, with 11 bases remaining between them. The CDR3 sequence: CASTRLLQETQYF. CDR3 nucleotide sequence: TGTGCCAGCACCCGACTCCTTCAAGAGACCCAGTACTTC.

This clone was seen more than once but under ten times. The genes are TRBV2 and TRBJ2-7, with 9 bases identical to TRBD1. With V trimmed by 3 bases and J by 2 bases, 5 bases remained unmatched. CDR1 SNHLY and CDR2 FYNNEI come from the germline V gene. The CDR3 contains 15 residues. CDR3 sequence (DNA): TGTGCCAGCAGTGATGCGGACAGGGGAACCTACGAGCAGTACTTC. Its protein is CASSDADRGTYEQYF.

CDR3 coding DNA: TGCGCCAGCAGCTTTCAGCAGGGGGGCACCGGGGAGCTGTTTTTT. As protein: CASSFQQGGTGELFF. The genes are TRBV5-1 and TRBJ2-2; D perhaps matches TRBD1 (7 bases). This CDR3 has 15 residues. Germline V gene data show CDR1 as SGHRS and CDR2 as YFSETQ. Trimming took off 2 bases at V and 4 bases at J, with 12 bases between the two ends. Variable domain in full (rest from reference TRBV5-1 and TRBJ2-2): KAGVTQTPRYLIKTRGQQVTLSCSPISGHRSVSWYQQTPGQGLQFLFEYFSETQRNKGNFPGRFSGRQFSNSRSEMNVSTLELGDSALYLCASSFQQGGTGELFFGEGSRLTVL.

CDR3 in DNA: TGTGCCTGGAAGTATGAGGGGCGAGGGCAGCCCCAGCATTTT. This translates into CAWKYEGRGQPQHF. The chain employs TRBV30 and TRBJ1-5; perhaps TRBD1 as D (5 bases). This CDR3 is built from 14 residues. V was cut by 4 bases and J by 7 bases, with 17 bases left in between. Looked up from germline, CDR1 is GTSNPN and CDR2 is SVGIG (reference sequence).

V is TRBV7-2 and J is TRBJ2-5, with D uncertain. Germline V gene data show CDR1 as SGHTA and CDR2 as FQGNSA. The CDR3 extends over 11 amino acids. With 5 bases removed from V and 1 base from J, the gap between germline ends came to 2 bases. DNA for the CDR3: TGTGCCAGCAGCCCCCAAGAGACCCAGTACTTC. As protein: CASSPQETQYF.

The rearrangement links TRBV7-8 to TRBJ2-7; the match to TRBD2 covers 7 bases. The CDR3 contains 12 residues. After removal of 5 bases from V and 5 bases from J, the junction contained 3 bases not matched to a gene. Germline-derived CDR1 and CDR2 are SGHVS and FQNEAQ. CDR3 sequence: CASSLAGDEQYF. The DNA for the CDR3 is TGTGCCAGCAGCCTGGCGGGAGACGAGCAGTACTTC.

The table lists this clone with a count of one. CDR3 in amino acids: CASSVATSSYNEQFF. CDR3 nucleotides: TGTGCCAGCAGCGTAGCTACGAGCTCCTACAATGAGCAGTTCTTC. The gene calls are TRBV9 and TRBJ2-1; no clear D. This CDR3 contains 15 residues. With 0 bases removed from V and 0 bases from J, the gap between germline ends came to 7 bases. Germline V gene lookup returns CDR1 SGDLS and CDR2 YYNGEE.

V is TRBV27 and J is TRBJ2-1; D not resolved. The CDR3 has 15 residues. With 2 bases removed from V and 7 bases from J, the gap between germline ends came to 15 bases. The germline CDR1 and CDR2 sequences are MNHEY and SMNVEV (reference sequence). This CDR3 reads CASSLGQMVWNEQFF. CDR3 DNA: TGTGCCAGCAGTTTAGGGCAGATGGTTTGGAATGAGCAGTTCTTC.

The genes are TRBV9 and TRBJ2-3, with D uncertain. The V gene's germline CDR1 is SGDLS and CDR2 YYNGEE. Trimming shortened V by 5 bases and J by 2 bases, and 12 bases separated the two germline ends. The CDR3 is 14 amino acids. For the CDR3, the DNA is TGTGCCAGCAGTTTAGGTGGCCTCACAGATACGCAGTATTTT. Translation: CASSLGGLTDTQYF.

J is TRBJ2-1 and V is TRBV19; D remains unclear. CDR3 length equals 12 residues. Germline V lookup: CDR1 LNHDA, CDR2 SQIVND (reference sequence). The ends were cut back, 2 bases at V and 10 bases at J, with 9 bases in the middle. The DNA of the CDR3 is TGTGCCAGTAGTATAATGGACGAGGAGCAGTTCTTC. It yields the protein CASSIMDEEQFF. Full variable domain (remainder filled in from reference TRBV19 and TRBJ2-1): DGGITQSPKYLFRKEGQNVTLSCEQNLNHDAMYWYRQDPGQGLRLIYYSQIVNDFQKGDIAEGYSVSREKKESFPLTVTSAQKNPTAFYLCASSIMDEEQFFGPGTRLTVL.

In its sample, this clone was seen once. V usage is TRBV11-3 and J usage is TRBJ2-7; D is ambiguous. This CDR3 spans 12 amino acids. Trimming took 3 bases from V and 3 from J, leaving 6 bases between them. The germline CDR1 and CDR2 sequences are SGHNT and YENEEA. In DNA form, the CDR3 reads TGTGCCAGCAGCTTCCCTAGCTACGAGCAGTACTTC. Its translation: CASSFPSYEQYF.

The chain combines TRBV19 with TRBJ2-2; D gene ambiguous. Germline lookup yields CDR1 LNHDA and CDR2 SQIVND (reference sequence). The ends were cut back, 9 bases at V and 4 bases at J, with 9 bases in the middle. This CDR3 spans 12 amino acids. CDR3 nucleotide sequence: TGTGCCAGCATCGGGTCCACCGGGGAGCTGTTTTTT. Translated, it gives CASIGSTGELFF.